This T cell receptor (beta chain) is drawn from a study of blood T cell repertoires in COVID-19. Here immunoSEQ multiplex PCR was the method, and the copy in TCRdb shows in-frame clones only, minus some. Found here are about 68,000 clones, approximately 86% of them singletons; the top ten hold 6% to 6.5%. Germline assignment: CDR1 SSHAT and CDR2 FNYEAQ (reference sequence). V lost 5 bases and J lost 2; bases outside the gene matches: 8. This CDR3 region has 16 residues. The chain uses TRBV7-7 and TRBJ2-2; 7 positions agree with TRBD2. Material for sequencing was peripheral blood. The sequence was collected from a man older than 75 with COVID-19, enrolled during active disease. CDR3 bases: TGTGCCAGCAGCCCCCTGGCGGGGGTAAACACCGGGGAGCTGTTTTTT. Translated, it gives CASSPLAGVNTGELFF.